This T cell receptor beta chain was identified in a study of T cell repertoires in cytomegalovirus infection. Turning to the study itself: Signatures in public TCR beta sequences pointed to both CMV infection and matching HLA type.

Regarding this clonotype: No antigen is known for it.

TCRdb fed the reads into MiXCR, producing one record per CDR3 protein. The data contain some 800,000 distinct CDR3 sequences, around 29% of them singletons. Germline V gives CDR1 MNHEY, CDR2 SVGAGI. V was cut by 0 bases and J by 6 bases, with 14 bases left in between. The CDR3 consists of 15 residues. This specimen consisted of cultured CD8+ T cells from PBMCs, obtained from culture after CMV antigen stimulation. The source is a human donor in good health (CMV status not recorded). Some clones in this sample may be carry-over from other donors' samples. This rearrangement joins TRBV6-5 to TRBJ2-5; a weak D match, TRBD2 (5 bases). CDR3 nucleotides: TGTGCCAGCAGTTACTCGACCCCCCCGGGGAAGACCCAGTACTTC. Translating gives CASSYSTPPGKTQYF.